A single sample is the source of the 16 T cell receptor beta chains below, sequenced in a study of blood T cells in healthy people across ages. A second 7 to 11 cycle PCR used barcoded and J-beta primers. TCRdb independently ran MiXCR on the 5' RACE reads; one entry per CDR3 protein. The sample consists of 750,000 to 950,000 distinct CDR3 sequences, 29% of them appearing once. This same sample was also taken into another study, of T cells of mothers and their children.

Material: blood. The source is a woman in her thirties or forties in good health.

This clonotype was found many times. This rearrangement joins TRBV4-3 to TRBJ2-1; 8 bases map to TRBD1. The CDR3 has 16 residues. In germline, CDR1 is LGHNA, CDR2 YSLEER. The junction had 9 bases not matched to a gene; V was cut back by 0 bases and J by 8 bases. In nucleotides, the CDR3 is TGCGCCAGCAGCCAAGATCGGGGCAGGGGGCGCGATGAGCAGTTCTTC. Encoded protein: CASSQDRGRGRDEQFF.

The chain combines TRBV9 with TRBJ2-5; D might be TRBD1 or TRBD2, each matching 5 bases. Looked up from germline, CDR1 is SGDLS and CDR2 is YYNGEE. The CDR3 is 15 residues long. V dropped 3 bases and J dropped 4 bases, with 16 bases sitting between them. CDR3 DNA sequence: TGTGCCAGCAGCGGGGGGTCGGGGTATCGAGAGACCCAGTACTTC. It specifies CASSGGSGYRETQYF.

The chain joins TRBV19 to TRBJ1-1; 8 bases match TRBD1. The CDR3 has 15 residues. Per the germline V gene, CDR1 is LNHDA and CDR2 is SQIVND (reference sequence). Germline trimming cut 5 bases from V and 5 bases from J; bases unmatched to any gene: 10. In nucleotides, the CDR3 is TGTGCCAGTAGTGGTACAGGGGGAAGTTGGACTGAAGCTTTCTTT. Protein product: CASSGTGGSWTEAFF.

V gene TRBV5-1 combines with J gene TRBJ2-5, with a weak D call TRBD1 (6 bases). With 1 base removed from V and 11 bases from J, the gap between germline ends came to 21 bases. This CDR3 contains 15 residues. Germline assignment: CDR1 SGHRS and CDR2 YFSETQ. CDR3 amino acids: CASSLSAGEYNEQYF. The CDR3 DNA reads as TGCGCCAGCAGCTTGTCGGCAGGGGAATACAATGAGCAGTACTTC.

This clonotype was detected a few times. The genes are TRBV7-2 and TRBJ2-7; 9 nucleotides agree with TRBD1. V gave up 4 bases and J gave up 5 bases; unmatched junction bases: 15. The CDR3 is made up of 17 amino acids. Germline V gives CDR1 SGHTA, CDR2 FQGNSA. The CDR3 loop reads CASSSLPRGTGSHEQYF. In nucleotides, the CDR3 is TGTGCCAGCAGCTCCCTCCCCAGGGGGACAGGGAGCCACGAGCAGTACTTC.

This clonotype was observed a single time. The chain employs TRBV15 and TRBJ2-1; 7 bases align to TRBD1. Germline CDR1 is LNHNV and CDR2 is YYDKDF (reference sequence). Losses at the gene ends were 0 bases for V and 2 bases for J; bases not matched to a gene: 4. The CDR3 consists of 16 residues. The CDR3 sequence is CATSRDGTATYNEQFF. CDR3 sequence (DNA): TGTGCCACCAGCAGAGATGGGACAGCAACCTACAATGAGCAGTTCTTC.

CDR3 sequence: CSVEGQGRNEQFF. CDR3 DNA sequence: TGCAGCGTTGAGGGTCAGGGTAGAAATGAGCAGTTCTTC. The chain couples TRBV29-1 to TRBJ2-1; a weak D match, TRBD1 (5 bases). The CDR3 is 13 amino acids. V lost 3 bases and J 7 bases, leaving 13 bases between the germline ends. Germline loops: CDR1 SQVTM, CDR2 ANQGSEA.

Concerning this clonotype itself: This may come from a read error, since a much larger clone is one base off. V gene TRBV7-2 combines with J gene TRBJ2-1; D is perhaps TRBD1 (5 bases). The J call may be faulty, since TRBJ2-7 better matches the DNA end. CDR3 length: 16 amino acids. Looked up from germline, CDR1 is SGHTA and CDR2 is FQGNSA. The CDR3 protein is CASSLAFQGHYNEQYF. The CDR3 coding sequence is TGTGCCAGCAGCTTAGCCTTTCAGGGCCACTACAATGAGCAGTACTTC.

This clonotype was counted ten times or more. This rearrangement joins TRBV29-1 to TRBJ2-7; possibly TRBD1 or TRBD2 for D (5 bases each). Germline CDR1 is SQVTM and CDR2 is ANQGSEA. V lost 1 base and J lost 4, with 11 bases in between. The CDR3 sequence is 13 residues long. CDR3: CSVEVGGGYEQYF. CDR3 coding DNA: TGCAGCGTTGAAGTAGGTGGGGGATACGAGCAGTACTTC.

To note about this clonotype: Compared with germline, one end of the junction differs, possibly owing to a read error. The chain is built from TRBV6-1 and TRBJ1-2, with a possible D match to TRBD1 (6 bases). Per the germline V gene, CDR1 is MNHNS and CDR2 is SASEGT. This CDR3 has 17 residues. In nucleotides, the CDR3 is TGTGCCAGCAGTCTCCGACAGGAACGGTGGGTTGGCTATGGCCACACCTTC. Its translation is CASSLRQERWVGYGHTF.

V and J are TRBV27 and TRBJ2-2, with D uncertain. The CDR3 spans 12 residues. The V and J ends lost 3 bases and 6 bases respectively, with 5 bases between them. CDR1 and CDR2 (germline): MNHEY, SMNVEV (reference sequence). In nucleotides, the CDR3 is TGTGCCAGCAGTTTCAACTCCGGGGAGCTGTTTTTT. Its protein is CASSFNSGELFF.

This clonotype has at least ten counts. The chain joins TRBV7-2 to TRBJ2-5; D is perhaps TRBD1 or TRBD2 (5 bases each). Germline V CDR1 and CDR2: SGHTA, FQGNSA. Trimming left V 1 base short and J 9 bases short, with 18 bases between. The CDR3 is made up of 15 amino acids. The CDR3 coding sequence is TGTGCCAGCAGCTTAGGGGTAGGGACGAGGGGCGCCCAGTACTTC. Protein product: CASSLGVGTRGAQYF.

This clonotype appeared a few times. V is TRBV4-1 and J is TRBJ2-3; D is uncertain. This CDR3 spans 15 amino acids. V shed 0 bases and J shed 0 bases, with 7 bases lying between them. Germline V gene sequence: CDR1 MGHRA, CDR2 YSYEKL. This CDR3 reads CASSQDIPSTDTQYF. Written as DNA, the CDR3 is TGCGCCAGCAGCCAAGATATCCCTAGCACAGATACGCAGTATTTT.

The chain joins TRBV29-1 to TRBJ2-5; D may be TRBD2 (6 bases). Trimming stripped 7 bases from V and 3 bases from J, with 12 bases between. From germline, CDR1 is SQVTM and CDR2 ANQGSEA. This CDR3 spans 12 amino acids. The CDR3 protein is CSAGTLKETQYF. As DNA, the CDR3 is TGCAGCGCCGGGACTCTCAAAGAGACCCAGTACTTC.

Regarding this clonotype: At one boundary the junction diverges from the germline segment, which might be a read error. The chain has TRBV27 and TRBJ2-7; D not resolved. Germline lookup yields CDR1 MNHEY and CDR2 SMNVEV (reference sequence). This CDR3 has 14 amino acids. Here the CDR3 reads CASSVSNAAYEQYF. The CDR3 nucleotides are TGTGCCAGCAGTGTATCGAACGCCGCCTACGAGCAGTACTTC.

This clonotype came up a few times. The CDR3 spells CASRLRDSENYGYTF. The CDR3 bases are TGTGCCAGCAGACTCCGGGACAGCGAGAACTATGGCTACACCTTC. The V gene is TRBV6-6, the J gene TRBJ1-2; 7 bases are a match to TRBD1. This CDR3 comprises 15 residues. V shed 6 bases, J shed 2 bases, and the junction held 9 bases outside the gene matches. Germline V lookup: CDR1 MNHNY, CDR2 SVGAGI (reference sequence).